A selection of T cell receptor beta chains follows, all from one sample in a study of cytomegalovirus exposure and HLA in healthy donors. Sequencing used immunoSEQ multiplex PCR; TCRdb keeps in-frame clones, though not all of them. The repertoire holds about 240,000 clones, with roughly 85% as singletons. Source material: PBMCs. These receptor sequences come from a girl aged 2 to 10 in good health and CMV-seronegative. The CDR3 runs from the conserved cysteine through the conserved F or W. A D gene is named only where the DNA matches it firmly. Part of the rows lack a size; the others show once, few, many or a class for expanded clones.

D: TRBD1; J: TRBJ2-2; size: -; V: TRBV9; DNA: TGTGCCAGCAGCGTAAGGACAGGGAACACCGGGGAGCTGTTTTTT; CDR3: CASSVRTGNTGELFF
D: -; J: TRBJ2-3; size: once; V: TRBV10-1; DNA: TGCGCCACCCCCGTCGAGGGCACAGATACGCAGTATTTT; CDR3: CATPVEGTDTQYF
D: TRBD1; J: TRBJ2-3; size: -; V: TRBV7-9; DNA: TGTTCCAGCAGCTTAAACGGGGACAGGCAGTATTTT; CDR3: CSSSLNGDRQYF
D: -; J: TRBJ1-4; size: -; V: TRBV10-1; DNA: TGCGCCAGCAGTGAGTCGAACAGACCCAATGAAAAACTGTTTTTT; CDR3: CASSESNRPNEKLFF
D: -; J: TRBJ2-5; size: -; V: TRBV6-1; DNA: TGTGCCAGCAGTGAAGGAAGGAACAGGCTACAAGAGACCCAGTACTTC; CDR3: CASSEGRNRLQETQYF
D: -; J: TRBJ1-2; size: -; V: TRBV9; DNA: TGTGCCAGCAGCGTAGCCCCTGTAGCTAACTATGGCTACACCTTC; CDR3: CASSVAPVANYGYTF
D: -; J: TRBJ2-2; size: -; V: TRBV30; DNA: TGTGCCTGGAGTGTTCGCACAGGAGGGCCCGAAGCTTGGTCCGGGGAGCTGTTTTTT; CDR3: CAWSVRTGGPEAWSGELFF
D: TRBD1; J: TRBJ1-2; size: few; V: TRBV30; DNA: TGTGCCTGGAGTCTGACAGGGGGCGGGTATGGCTACACCTTC; CDR3: CAWSLTGGGYGYTF
D: TRBD1; J: TRBJ2-1; size: -; V: TRBV4-2; DNA: TGTGCCAGCAGCACCCGGACAGGGAAAAATGAGCAGTTCTTC; CDR3: CASSTRTGKNEQFF
D: TRBD2; J: TRBJ2-2; size: -; V: TRBV10-2; DNA: TGCGCCAGCAGGGTCCCGGGACTAGTCGAGGGCACCGGGGAGCTGTTTTTT; CDR3: CASRVPGLVEGTGELFF
D: -; J: TRBJ1-5; size: -; V: TRBV11-2; DNA: TGTGCCAGCAGCTTAACTTCAGGGTCGAGCAATCAGCCCCAGCATTTT; CDR3: CASSLTSGSSNQPQHF
D: -; J: TRBJ1-4; size: -; V: TRBV4-1; DNA: TGCGCCAGCAGCCAAGGAGGGGGTTGGAGGTCTAATGAAAAACTGTTTTTT; CDR3: CASSQGGGWRSNEKLFF
D: -; J: TRBJ2-1; size: -; V: TRBV25-1; DNA: TGTGCCAGCAGTGAAAGGAGGGGCAATGAGCAGTTCTTC; CDR3: CASSERRGNEQFF
D: -; J: TRBJ2-7; size: -; V: TRBV7-9; DNA: TGTGCCAGCACCACGTCCCAGGGATCTGTCTACGAGCAGTACTTC; CDR3: CASTTSQGSVYEQYF
D: -; J: TRBJ1-1; size: -; V: TRBV6-5; DNA: TGTGCCAGCAGTCTTAGGGGCATGAACACTGAAGCTTTCTTT; CDR3: CASSLRGMNTEAFF
D: TRBD2; J: TRBJ2-7; size: -; V: TRBV4-1; DNA: TGCGCCAGCAGCTCGGGAGGGGGTCGGGGGGCCCGCTACGAGCAGTACTTC; CDR3: CASSSGGGRGARYEQYF
D: TRBD1; J: TRBJ2-2; size: -; V: TRBV4-1; DNA: TGCGCCAGCAGCTTAAAGACAGGGGGAAGGGTGGGCACCGGGGAGCTGTTTTTT; CDR3: CASSLKTGGRVGTGELFF
D: TRBD2; J: TRBJ2-3; size: -; V: TRBV10-1; DNA: TGCGCCAGCAGTAATGGACTAGCGGGGGGTGCGCAGTATTTT; CDR3: CASSNGLAGGAQYF
D: -; J: TRBJ1-4; size: -; V: TRBV11-3; DNA: TGTGCCAGCAGCTTAGTCGGGGGGCTCTTGGGAACTAATGAAAAACTGTTTTTT; CDR3: CASSLVGGLLGTNEKLFF
D: TRBD1; J: TRBJ1-2; size: -; V: TRBV7-9; DNA: TGTGCCAGCAGCTTAGTTACAGGGGCTATCGGGTTCTATGGCTACACCTTC; CDR3: CASSLVTGAIGFYGYTF
D: -; J: TRBJ1-1; size: -; V: TRBV6-5; DNA: TGTGCCAGCAGTTACGGGGGCAACATGAACACTGAAGCTTTCTTT; CDR3: CASSYGGNMNTEAFF
D: TRBD1; J: TRBJ2-7; size: once; V: TRBV19; DNA: TGTGCCAGTAGTACTGCACCGGGACAGGGTTTTTACTTC; CDR3: CASSTAPGQGFYF